Listed below are T cell receptor beta chains from one sample, sequenced in a study of graft-versus-host responses after intestinal transplantation. Sequencing was performed with immunoSEQ multiplex PCR; in TCRdb, only in-frame clones are kept and a portion is missing. The data show over 100,000 clones, with 90% to 95% seen just once and 0.2% to 0.25% held by the top ten. Which antigens these TCRs recognize remains unknown. The sample here was unstimulated CD4+ T cells sorted from spleen or lymph node cells, taken before transplant. The source is a human donor who was the organ donor for an intestinal transplant. Each CDR3 is given with its conserved first and last residue. D genes are given only for firm matches. The size entry is marked missing in some rows and otherwise reads once, few, many or a size class.

-	TRBJ2-7	TRBV29-1	-	13	CSVVRGLAHEQYF	TGCAGCGTTGTAAGAGGCCTAGCGCACGAGCAGTACTTC
-	TRBJ2-5	TRBV7-2	-	13	CASSYRVRETQYF	TGTGCCAGCAGCTACAGGGTCCGCGAGACCCAGTACTTC
-	TRBJ2-6	TRBV4-3	-	15	CASSQEGSGANVLTF	TGCGCCAGCAGCCAAGAGGGCTCTGGGGCCAACGTCCTGACTTTC
-	TRBJ1-2	TRBV28	TRBD1	15	CASSPPDRGWNGYTF	TGTGCCAGCAGTCCCCCGGACAGGGGATGGAATGGCTACACCTTC
once	TRBJ1-1	TRBV9	-	20	CASSVAPIGGDGLGNTEAFF	TGTGCCAGCAGCGTAGCTCCGATCGGCGGGGACGGTTTAGGGAACACTGAAGCTTTCTTT
few	TRBJ1-4	TRBV5-8	-	14	CASSSEITNEKLFF	TGTGCCAGCAGCTCAGAGATAACTAATGAAAAACTGTTTTTT
-	TRBJ2-7	TRBV27	TRBD1	13	CASSFRQGNEQYF	TGTGCCAGCAGTTTCCGACAGGGGAACGAGCAGTACTTC
once	TRBJ2-7	TRBV5-4	-	15	CASSAGTLNSYEQYF	TGTGCCAGCAGCGCAGGGACCCTCAACTCCTACGAGCAGTACTTC
-	TRBJ2-5	TRBV6-6	-	15	CASSWRRLNQETQYF	TGTGCCAGCAGTTGGCGGAGGTTGAACCAAGAGACCCAGTACTTC
-	TRBJ2-5	TRBV5-1	TRBD2	16	CASSWAGGLSGETQYF	TGCGCCAGCAGCTGGGCCGGGGGTCTTAGCGGGGAGACCCAGTACTTC
-	TRBJ2-2	TRBV27	TRBD1	13	CASTTGMGGELFF	TGTGCCAGCACGACAGGGATGGGCGGGGAGCTGTTTTTT
-	TRBJ2-5	TRBV7-6	-	13	CASSLPVEETQYF	TGTGCCAGCAGCTTGCCAGTCGAGGAGACCCAGTACTTC
-	TRBJ2-2	TRBV5-5	-	15	CASSPPTGPTGELFF	TGTGCCAGCAGCCCCCCGACAGGACCCACCGGGGAGCTGTTTTTT
-	TRBJ2-3	TRBV6-6	-	15	CASLGRTGVTDTQYF	TGTGCCAGCTTGGGGAGGACAGGCGTCACAGATACGCAGTATTTT
-	TRBJ1-1	TRBV7-3	TRBD1	15	CASSLAGGSNTEAFF	TGTGCCAGCAGCTTAGCAGGGGGATCGAACACTGAAGCTTTCTTT
-	TRBJ1-5	TRBV7-2	-	15	CASSLSPGQNQHQHF	TGTGCCAGCAGCCTAAGTCCGGGGCAAAATCAGCACCAGCATTTT
few	TRBJ2-7	TRBV28	-	12	CASSSGGYEQYF	TGTGCCAGCAGTAGCGGTGGCTACGAGCAGTACTTC
-	TRBJ1-5	TRBV6-1	-	16	CASSELRLVLNQPQHF	TGTGCCAGCAGTGAGCTTCGACTGGTGCTCAATCAGCCCCAGCATTTT
-	TRBJ2-7	TRBV2	-	19	CASRISFSVGNTWAYEQYF	TGTGCCAGCAGAATTTCTTTTAGCGTTGGGAATACCTGGGCCTACGAGCAGTACTTC
-	TRBJ1-5	TRBV6-1	-	16	CASSASGGRSYQPQHF	TGCGCCAGCAGTGCATCTGGTGGAAGGAGTTATCAGCCCCAGCATTTT
-	TRBJ1-3	TRBV27	TRBD1	14	CASSGTGSGNTIYF	TGTGCCAGCAGTGGGACAGGGTCTGGAAACACCATATATTTT
-	TRBJ2-3	TRBV5-1	-	11	CASSTGDTQYF	TGCGCCAGCAGCACAGGAGATACGCAGTATTTT
-	TRBJ2-7	TRBV12-5	-	11	CASGLLGEQYF	TGTGCTAGTGGTTTGCTCGGGGAGCAGTACTTC
-	TRBJ2-2	TRBV6-5	-	13	CASRGLVTGELFF	TGTGCCAGCAGGGGCCTAGTGACCGGGGAGCTGTTTTTT
-	TRBJ2-7	TRBV6-1	TRBD1	11	CASSLGTAQYF	TGTGCCAGCAGTTTGGGGACAGCGCAGTACTTC
few	TRBJ1-1	TRBV28	-	13	CASSPPGDRDRFF	TGTGCCAGCAGTCCGCCGGGGGACCGCGATCGTTTCTTT
-	TRBJ2-2	TRBV21-1	-	14	CASSKDANTGELFF	TGTGCCAGCAGCAAAGATGCGAACACCGGGGAGCTGTTTTTT
-	TRBJ2-5	TRBV11-2	-	13	CASSYGSRETQYF	TGTGCCAGCAGCTACGGGAGTAGAGAGACCCAGTACTTC
-	TRBJ2-1	TRBV5-1	-	19	CASSLGWGPGGGSYNEQFF	TGCGCCAGCAGCTTGGGATGGGGTCCAGGGGGAGGGTCCTACAATGAGCAGTTCTTC
-	TRBJ2-7	TRBV19	TRBD2	14	CASGPSGKLYEQYF	TGTGCCAGTGGGCCTAGCGGGAAATTGTACGAGCAGTACTTC
-	TRBJ2-2	TRBV4-3	-	15	CASSQDLMNTGELFF	TGCGCCAGCAGCCAAGATTTAATGAACACCGGGGAGCTGTTTTTT
-	TRBJ1-5	TRBV6-1	-	13	CASSSNTDQPQHF	TGTGCCAGCAGTTCTAACACCGATCAGCCCCAGCATTTT
once	TRBJ2-7	TRBV5-5	TRBD2	16	CASSLDVSGRGYEQYF	TGTGCCAGCAGCCTAGACGTAAGCGGGAGGGGCTACGAGCAGTACTTC
-	TRBJ1-4	TRBV4-1	TRBD1	19	CASSQDPGQGAGTNEKLFF	TGCGCCAGCAGCCAGGACCCAGGACAGGGGGCTGGCACTAATGAAAAACTGTTTTTT
-	TRBJ1-1	TRBV6-4	TRBD1	16	CASPLTGDTMNTEAFF	TGTGCCAGCCCTTTGACAGGGGACACCATGAACACTGAAGCTTTCTTT
-	TRBJ2-5	TRBV20-1	-	11	CSATYQETQYF	TGCAGTGCTACCTACCAAGAGACCCAGTACTTC
-	TRBJ1-1	TRBV5-1	-	13	CASSSIQGTEAFF	TGCGCCAGCAGCTCAATACAGGGTACTGAAGCTTTCTTT
-	TRBJ2-7	TRBV19	-	15	CASSTSNRGFYEQYF	TGTGCCAGTAGTACCTCCAATCGGGGGTTTTACGAGCAGTACTTC
once	TRBJ1-5	TRBV19	TRBD1	14	CASSRGTGNQPQHF	TGTGCCAGTAGTAGGGGGACAGGGAATCAGCCCCAGCATTTT
-	TRBJ2-3	TRBV11-2	-	14	CASSSSRREDTQYF	TGTGCCAGCAGCTCATCCCGGCGGGAAGATACGCAGTATTTT
-	TRBJ2-1	TRBV2	TRBD2	15	CASSESTSGNNEQFF	TGTGCCAGCAGTGAATCGACTAGCGGGAACAATGAGCAGTTCTTC
-	TRBJ2-7	TRBV30	TRBD2	15	CAWSVLAGPSYEQYF	TGTGCCTGGAGTGTACTAGCGGGACCTTCCTACGAGCAGTACTTC
once	TRBJ2-2	TRBV30	-	14	CAWSVAVNTGELFF	TGTGCCTGGAGTGTAGCGGTTAACACCGGGGAGCTGTTTTTT
-	TRBJ1-2	TRBV6-6	-	16	CASSYGQDILNYGYTF	TGTGCCAGCAGTTACGGGCAGGACATACTCAACTATGGCTACACCTTC
-	TRBJ2-1	TRBV4-1	TRBD1	16	CASRSTGGTSYNEQFF	TGCGCCAGCAGGTCAACAGGGGGCACGTCCTACAATGAGCAGTTCTTC
-	TRBJ2-1	TRBV19	TRBD1	15	CASSQDRLPYNEQFF	TGTGCCAGTAGTCAGGACAGGCTACCCTACAATGAGCAGTTCTTC
-	TRBJ2-2	TRBV28	TRBD1	15	CASLTAAGGGGELFF	TGTGCCAGCCTAACTGCCGCAGGGGGCGGCGGGGAGCTGTTTTTT
-	TRBJ2-1	TRBV2	-	15	CASWATAGPYNEQFF	TGTGCCAGCTGGGCCACGGCGGGGCCCTACAATGAGCAGTTCTTC
-	TRBJ1-4	TRBV5-1	-	14	CASTTGLFNEKLFF	TGCGCCAGCACAACGGGCCTCTTTAATGAAAAACTGTTTTTT
-	TRBJ1-2	TRBV19	-	14	CASSIGRGFYGYTF	TGTGCCAGTAGTATAGGGCGGGGATTCTATGGCTACACCTTC